The 7 T cell receptor beta chains in this list originate from one sample, sequenced in a study of CD8 T cells in ankylosing spondylitis. TCRdb redid the calling of the 5' RACE reads with MiXCR, one entry per CDR3 protein. The sample lists about 160,000 distinct CDR3 sequences; 8.5% to 10% were seen once. The specimen sequenced was blood, either unsorted or a sorted T cell fraction (not recorded which). The receptor set was obtained from a female donor with ankylosing spondylitis or in good health (not recorded which).

This clonotype was counted a few times. The chain joins TRBV6-2 or TRBV6-3 to TRBJ2-2; tentatively, D is TRBD1 (6 bases). There are 12 residues in the CDR3. The V end was cut by 6 bases, the J end by 8 bases, with 10 bases between. In germline, CDR1 is MNHEY, CDR2 SVGEGT. For the CDR3, the DNA is TGTGCCAGCAGGGGGGCGTTAGGGGAGCTGTTTTTT. Translation gives CASRGALGELFF.

The table lists this clonotype with many counts. The chain links TRBV9 to TRBJ1-1; D is perhaps TRBD1 (5 bases). Per germline, CDR1 SGDLS and CDR2 YYNGEE. Trimming removed 4 bases from V and 0 bases from J, with 19 bases in between. This CDR3 spans 17 amino acids. CDR3 in DNA: TGTGCCAGCAGCTCAGGACATGAGGGGACCATGAACACTGAAGCTTTCTTT. This gives the protein CASSSGHEGTMNTEAFF. Full variable domain (rest looked up from reference TRBV9 and TRBJ1-1): DSGVTQTPKHLITATGQRVTLRCSPRSGDLSVYWYQQSLDQGLQFLIQYYNGEERAKGNILERFSAQQFPDLHSELNLSSLELGDSALYFCASSSGHEGTMNTEAFFGQGTRLTVV.

V and J are TRBV7-9 and TRBJ1-1; tentative D call: TRBD1 (5 bases). Germline CDR1 and CDR2: SEHNR and FQNEAQ (reference sequence). The length of the CDR3 is 11 residues. The V gene lost 3 bases and the J gene lost 8 bases, with 7 bases spanning the gap. The CDR3 loop is CASSFEGEAFF. CDR3 in DNA: TGTGCCAGCAGCTTCGAGGGGGAAGCTTTCTTT.

This clonotype was counted between two and nine times. The chain has TRBV30 and TRBJ2-5; 7 bases match TRBD2. The CDR3 extends over 14 amino acids. J was trimmed by 3 bases and V by 5 bases; bases with no gene match: 9. Germline CDR1 reads GTSNPN; CDR2 reads SVGIG (reference sequence). The CDR3 region has the DNA TGTGCCTGGGACCCGAGCCTAGCGGAAGAGACCCAGTACTTC. Translated: CAWDPSLAEETQYF.

This clonotype has a handful of counts. The CDR3: CASSVVGAGTGELFF. CDR3 DNA sequence: TGTGCCAGCAGCGTAGTGGGGGCGGGCACCGGGGAGCTGTTTTTT. This chain joins TRBV9 and TRBJ2-2, with D possibly TRBD1 on 6 matching bases. V lost 0 bases and J 4 bases, leaving 10 bases between the germline ends. The CDR3 runs 15 residues. The germline V gene encodes CDR1 SGDLS and CDR2 YYNGEE.

This clonotype was counted only a few times. The chain links TRBV12-3 or TRBV12-4 to TRBJ2-5; D perhaps matches TRBD1 (5 bases). V lost 6 bases and J lost 4, with 12 bases in between. The CDR3 runs to 13 residues. The CDR3 region has the DNA TGTGCCAGCAGCAGACAGCACGGAGAGACCCAGTACTTC. Its protein is CASSRQHGETQYF.

This clonotype was seen a handful of times. The V call is TRBV6-5, the J call TRBJ1-2, with TRBD1 matching 7 bases. J was trimmed by 6 bases and V by 8 bases; bases with no gene match: 6. The CDR3 contains 12 residues. Germline V gene sequence: CDR1 MNHEY, CDR2 SVGAGI. CDR3 sequence: CASGTARDGYTF. The CDR3, as DNA: TGTGCCAGCGGGACAGCCCGGGATGGCTACACCTTC.